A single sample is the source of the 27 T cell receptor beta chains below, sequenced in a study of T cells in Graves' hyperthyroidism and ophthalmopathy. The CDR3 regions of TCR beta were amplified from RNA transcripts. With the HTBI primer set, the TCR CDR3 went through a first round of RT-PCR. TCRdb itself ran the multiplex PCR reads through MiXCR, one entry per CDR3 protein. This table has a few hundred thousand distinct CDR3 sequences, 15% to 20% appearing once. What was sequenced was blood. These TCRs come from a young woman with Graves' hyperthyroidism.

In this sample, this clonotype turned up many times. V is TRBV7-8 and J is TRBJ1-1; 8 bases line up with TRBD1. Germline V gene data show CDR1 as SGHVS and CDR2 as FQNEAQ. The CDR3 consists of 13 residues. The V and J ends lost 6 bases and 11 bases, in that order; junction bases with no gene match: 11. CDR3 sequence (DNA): TGTGCCAGCAGTTTCGGACAGGGCGAGGGGGCTTTCTTT. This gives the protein CASSFGQGEGAFF.

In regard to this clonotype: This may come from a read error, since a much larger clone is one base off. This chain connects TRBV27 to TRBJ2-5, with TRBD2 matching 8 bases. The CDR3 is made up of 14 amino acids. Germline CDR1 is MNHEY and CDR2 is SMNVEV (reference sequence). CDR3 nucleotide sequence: TGTGCCTGCAGTACGGGGGGGGGCCAAGAGACCCAGTACTTC. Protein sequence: CACSTGGGQETQYF.

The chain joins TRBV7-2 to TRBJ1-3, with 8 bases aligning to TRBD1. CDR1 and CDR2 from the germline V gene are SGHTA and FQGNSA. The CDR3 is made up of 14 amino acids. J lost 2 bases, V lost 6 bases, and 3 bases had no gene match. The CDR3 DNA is TGTGCCAGCAGGCCGACAGGGGCTGGAAACACCATATATTTT. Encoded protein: CASRPTGAGNTIYF.

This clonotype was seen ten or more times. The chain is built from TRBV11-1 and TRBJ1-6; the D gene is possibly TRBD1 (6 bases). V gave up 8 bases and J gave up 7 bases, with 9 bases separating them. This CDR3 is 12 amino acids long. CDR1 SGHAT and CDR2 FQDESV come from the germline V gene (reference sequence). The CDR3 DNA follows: TGTGCCAGCTCTAGGGGGAATTCACCCCTCCACTTT. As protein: CASSRGNSPLHF.

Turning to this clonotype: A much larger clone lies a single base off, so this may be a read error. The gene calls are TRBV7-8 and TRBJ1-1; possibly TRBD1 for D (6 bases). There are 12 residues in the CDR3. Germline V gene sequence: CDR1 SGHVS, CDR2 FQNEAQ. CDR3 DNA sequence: TGTGCCAGCAGACCAGGGGACACTGAAGTTTTCTTT. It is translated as CASRPGDTEVFF.

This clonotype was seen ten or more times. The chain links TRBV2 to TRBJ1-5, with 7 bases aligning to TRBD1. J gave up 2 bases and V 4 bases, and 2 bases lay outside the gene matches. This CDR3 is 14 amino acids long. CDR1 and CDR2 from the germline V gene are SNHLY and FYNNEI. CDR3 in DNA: TGTGCCAGCAGTGGGGACAGTGGCAATCAGCCCCAGCATTTT. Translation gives CASSGDSGNQPQHF.

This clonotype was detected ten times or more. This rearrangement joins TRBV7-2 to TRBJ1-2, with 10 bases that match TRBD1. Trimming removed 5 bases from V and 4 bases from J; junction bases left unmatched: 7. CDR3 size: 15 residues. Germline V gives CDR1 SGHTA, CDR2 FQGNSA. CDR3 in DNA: TGTGCCAGCAGCACCGCCCGGGACAGGGGCTATGGCTACACCTTC. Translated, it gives CASSTARDRGYGYTF. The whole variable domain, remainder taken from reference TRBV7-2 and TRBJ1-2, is GAGVSQSPSNKVTEKGKDVELRCDPISGHTALYWYRQSLGQGLEFLIYFQGNSAPDKSGLPSDRFSAERTGGSVSTLTIQRTQQEDSAVYLCASSTARDRGYGYTFGSGTRLTVV.

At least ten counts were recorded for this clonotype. CDR3: CASSLEWDRVEAFF. Written as DNA, the CDR3 is TGTGCCAGCAGTTTAGAATGGGACAGGGTTGAAGCTTTCTTT. The J gene is TRBJ1-1, the V gene TRBV12-3 or TRBV12-4; 9 bases are shared with TRBD1. V shed 1 base and J 7 bases; nucleotides not matched to a gene: 4. The CDR3 extends over 14 amino acids.

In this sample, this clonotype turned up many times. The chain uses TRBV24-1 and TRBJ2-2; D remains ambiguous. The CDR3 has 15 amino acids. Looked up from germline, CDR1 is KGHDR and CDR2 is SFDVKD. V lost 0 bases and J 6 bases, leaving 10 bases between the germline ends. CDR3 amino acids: CATSDLGRNPGELFF. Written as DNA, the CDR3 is TGTGCCACCAGTGATTTGGGTCGTAATCCCGGGGAGCTGTTTTTT.

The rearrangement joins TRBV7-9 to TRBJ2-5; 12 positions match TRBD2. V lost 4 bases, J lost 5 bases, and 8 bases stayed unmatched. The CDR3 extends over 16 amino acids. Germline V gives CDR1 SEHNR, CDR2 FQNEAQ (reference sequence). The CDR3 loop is CASSSASGGAWETQYF. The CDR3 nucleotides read TGTGCCAGCAGCTCAGCTAGCGGGGGGGCCTGGGAGACCCAGTACTTC. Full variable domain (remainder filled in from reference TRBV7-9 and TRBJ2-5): DTGVSQNPRHKITKRGQNVTFRCDPISEHNRLYWYRQTLGQGPEFLTYFQNEAQLEKSRLLSDRFSAERPKGSFSTLEIQRTEQGDSAMYLCASSSASGGAWETQYFGPGTRLLVL.

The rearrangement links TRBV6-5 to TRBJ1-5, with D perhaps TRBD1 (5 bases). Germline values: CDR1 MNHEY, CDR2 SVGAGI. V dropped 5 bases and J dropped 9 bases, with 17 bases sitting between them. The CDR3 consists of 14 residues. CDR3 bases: TGTGCCAGCAGTCCCGCGAGTAGTGGGGGGCCCCAGCATTTT. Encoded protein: CASSPASSGGPQHF.

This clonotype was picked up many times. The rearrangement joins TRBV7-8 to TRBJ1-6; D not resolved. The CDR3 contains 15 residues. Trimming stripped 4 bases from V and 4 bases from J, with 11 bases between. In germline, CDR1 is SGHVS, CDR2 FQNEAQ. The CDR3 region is CASSSPDKYNSPLHF. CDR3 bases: TGTGCCAGCAGCTCCCCTGACAAATATAATTCACCCCTCCACTTT.

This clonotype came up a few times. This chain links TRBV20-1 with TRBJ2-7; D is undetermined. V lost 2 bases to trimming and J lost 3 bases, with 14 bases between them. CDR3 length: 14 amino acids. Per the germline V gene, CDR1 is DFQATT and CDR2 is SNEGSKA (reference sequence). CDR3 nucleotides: TGCAGTGCTAGATCCACCCCCGTTTACTACGAGCAGTACTTC. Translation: CSARSTPVYYEQYF.

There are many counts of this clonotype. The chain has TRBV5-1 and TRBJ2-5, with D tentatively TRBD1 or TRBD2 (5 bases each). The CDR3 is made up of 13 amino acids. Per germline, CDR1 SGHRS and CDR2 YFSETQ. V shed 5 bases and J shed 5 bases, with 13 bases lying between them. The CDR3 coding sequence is TGCGCCAGCAGGGCTCTGGGGGTCGAGACCCAGTACTTC. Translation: CASRALGVETQYF.

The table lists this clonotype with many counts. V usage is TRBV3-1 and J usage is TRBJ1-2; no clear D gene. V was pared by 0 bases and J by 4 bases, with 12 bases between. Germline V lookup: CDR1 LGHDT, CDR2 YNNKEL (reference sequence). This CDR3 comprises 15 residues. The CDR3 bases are TGTGCCAGCAGCCAAGATATGACATTTCTCTATGGCTACACCTTC. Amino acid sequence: CASSQDMTFLYGYTF.

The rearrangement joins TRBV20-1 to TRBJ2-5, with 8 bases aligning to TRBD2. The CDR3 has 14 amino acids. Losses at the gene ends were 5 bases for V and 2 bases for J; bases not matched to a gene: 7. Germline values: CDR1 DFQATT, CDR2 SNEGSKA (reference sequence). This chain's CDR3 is CSAGASGGQETQYF. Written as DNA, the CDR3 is TGCAGTGCTGGGGCCAGCGGGGGTCAAGAGACCCAGTACTTC.

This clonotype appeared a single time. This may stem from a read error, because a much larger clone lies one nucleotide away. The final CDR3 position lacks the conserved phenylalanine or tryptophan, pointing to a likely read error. This chain's CDR3 is CASSFTGDSPLHV. The CDR3 DNA sequence: TGCGCCAGCAGCTTTACAGGAGATTCACCCCTCCACGTT. This chain joins TRBV5-1 and TRBJ1-6; tentatively, D is TRBD1 (5 bases). The CDR3 extends over 13 amino acids. The V and J ends lost 2 bases and 8 bases respectively, with 8 bases between them. CDR1 and CDR2 (germline): SGHRS, YFSETQ.

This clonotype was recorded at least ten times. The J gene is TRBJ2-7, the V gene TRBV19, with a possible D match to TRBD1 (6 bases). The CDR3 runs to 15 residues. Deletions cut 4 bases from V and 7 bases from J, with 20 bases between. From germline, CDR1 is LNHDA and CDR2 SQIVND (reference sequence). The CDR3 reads CASSTFRDTRGEQYF. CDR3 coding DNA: TGTGCCAGTAGTACTTTCCGGGACACCCGAGGGGAGCAGTACTTC.

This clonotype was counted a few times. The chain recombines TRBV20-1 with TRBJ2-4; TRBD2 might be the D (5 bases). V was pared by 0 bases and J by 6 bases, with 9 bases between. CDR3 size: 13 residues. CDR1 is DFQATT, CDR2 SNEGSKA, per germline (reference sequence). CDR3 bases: TGCAGTGCTAGAGATAATGCGGGAAACATTCAGTACTTC. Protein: CSARDNAGNIQYF.

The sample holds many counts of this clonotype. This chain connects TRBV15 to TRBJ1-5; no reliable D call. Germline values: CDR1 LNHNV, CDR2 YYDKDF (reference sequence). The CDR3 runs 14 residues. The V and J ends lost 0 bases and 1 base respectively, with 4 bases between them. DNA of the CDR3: TGTGCCACCAGCAGAGATGCAAGCAATCAGCCCCAGCATTTT. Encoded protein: CATSRDASNQPQHF.

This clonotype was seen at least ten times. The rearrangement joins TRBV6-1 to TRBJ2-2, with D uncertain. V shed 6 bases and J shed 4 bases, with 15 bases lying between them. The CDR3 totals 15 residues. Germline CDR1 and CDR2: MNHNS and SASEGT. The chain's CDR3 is CASSKTQTFTGELFF. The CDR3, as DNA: TGTGCCAGCAGCAAGACCCAAACCTTCACCGGGGAGCTGTTTTTT.

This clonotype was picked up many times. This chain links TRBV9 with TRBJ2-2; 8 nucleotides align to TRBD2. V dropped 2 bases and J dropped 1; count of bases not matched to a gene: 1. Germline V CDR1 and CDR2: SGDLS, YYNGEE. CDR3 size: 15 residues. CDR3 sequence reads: CASSVSGVNTGELFF. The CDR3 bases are TGTGCCAGCAGCGTTAGCGGGGTGAACACCGGGGAGCTGTTTTTT. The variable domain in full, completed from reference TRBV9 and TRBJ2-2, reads DSGVTQTPKHLITATGQRVTLRCSPRSGDLSVYWYQQSLDQGLQFLIQYYNGEERAKGNILERFSAQQFPDLHSELNLSSLELGDSALYFCASSVSGVNTGELFFGEGSRLTVL.

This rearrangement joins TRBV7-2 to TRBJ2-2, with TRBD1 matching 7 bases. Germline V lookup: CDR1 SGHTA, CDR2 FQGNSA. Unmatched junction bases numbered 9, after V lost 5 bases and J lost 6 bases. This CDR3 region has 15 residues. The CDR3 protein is CASSRWEQGAGELFF. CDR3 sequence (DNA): TGTGCCAGCAGCAGATGGGAGCAGGGGGCCGGGGAGCTGTTTTTT. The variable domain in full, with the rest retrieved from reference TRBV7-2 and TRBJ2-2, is GAGVSQSPSNKVTEKGKDVELRCDPISGHTALYWYRQSLGQGLEFLIYFQGNSAPDKSGLPSDRFSAERTGGSVSTLTIQRTQQEDSAVYLCASSRWEQGAGELFFGEGSRLTVL.

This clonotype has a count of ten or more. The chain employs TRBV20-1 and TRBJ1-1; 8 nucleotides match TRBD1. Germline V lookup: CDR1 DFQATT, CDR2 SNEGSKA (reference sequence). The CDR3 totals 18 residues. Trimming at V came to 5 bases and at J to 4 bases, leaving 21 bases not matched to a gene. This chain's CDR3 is CSASRGQGASKGSTEAFF. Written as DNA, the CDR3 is TGCAGTGCTTCCCGTGGGCAGGGGGCAAGTAAGGGGAGCACTGAAGCTTTCTTT.

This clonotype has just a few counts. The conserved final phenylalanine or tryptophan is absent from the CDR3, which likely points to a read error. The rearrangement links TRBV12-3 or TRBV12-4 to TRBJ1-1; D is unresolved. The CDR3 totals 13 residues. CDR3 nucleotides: TGTGCCAGCCGTTTAGCGGAGCGCGGCCCAGCTTTCGTT. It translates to CASRLAERGPAFV.

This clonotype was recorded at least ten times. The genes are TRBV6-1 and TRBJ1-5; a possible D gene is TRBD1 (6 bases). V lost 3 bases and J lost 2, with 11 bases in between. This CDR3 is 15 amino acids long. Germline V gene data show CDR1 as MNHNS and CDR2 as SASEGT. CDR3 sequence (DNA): TGTGCCAGCAGTGACGCACAGGGTGGCAATCAGCCCCAGCATTTT. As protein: CASSDAQGGNQPQHF.

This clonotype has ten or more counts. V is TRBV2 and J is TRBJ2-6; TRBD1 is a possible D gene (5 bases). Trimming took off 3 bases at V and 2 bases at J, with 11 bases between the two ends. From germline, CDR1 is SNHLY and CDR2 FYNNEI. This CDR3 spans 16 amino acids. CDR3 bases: TGTGCCAGCAGTGACCAGGGTGTGGCTGGGGCCAACGTCCTGACTTTC. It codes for CASSDQGVAGANVLTF. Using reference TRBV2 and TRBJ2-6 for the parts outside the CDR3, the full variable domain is EPEVTQTPSHQVTQMGQEVILRCVPISNHLYFYWYRQILGQKVEFLVSFYNNEISEKSEIFDDQFSVERPDGSNFTLKIRSTKLEDSAMYFCASSDQGVAGANVLTFGAGSRLTVL.